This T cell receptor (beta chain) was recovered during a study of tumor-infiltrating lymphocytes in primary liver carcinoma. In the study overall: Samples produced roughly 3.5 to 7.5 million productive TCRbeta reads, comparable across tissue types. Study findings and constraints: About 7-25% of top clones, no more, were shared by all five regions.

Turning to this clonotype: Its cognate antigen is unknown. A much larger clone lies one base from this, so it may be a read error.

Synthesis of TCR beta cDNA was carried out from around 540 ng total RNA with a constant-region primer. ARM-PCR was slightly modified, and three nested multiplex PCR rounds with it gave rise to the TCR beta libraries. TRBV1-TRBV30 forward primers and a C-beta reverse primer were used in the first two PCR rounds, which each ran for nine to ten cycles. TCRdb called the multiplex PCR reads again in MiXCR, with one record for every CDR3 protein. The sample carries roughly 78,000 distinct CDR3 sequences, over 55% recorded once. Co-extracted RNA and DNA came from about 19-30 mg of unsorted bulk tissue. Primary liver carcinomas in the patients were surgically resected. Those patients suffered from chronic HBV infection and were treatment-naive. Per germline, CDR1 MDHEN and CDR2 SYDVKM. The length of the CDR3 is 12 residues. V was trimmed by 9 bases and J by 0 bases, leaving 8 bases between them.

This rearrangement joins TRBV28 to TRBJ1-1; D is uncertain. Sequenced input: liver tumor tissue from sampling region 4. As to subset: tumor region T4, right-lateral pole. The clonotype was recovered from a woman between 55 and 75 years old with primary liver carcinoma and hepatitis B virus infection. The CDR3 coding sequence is TGTGCCAGGAGGGTGGTGAACACTGAAGCTTTCTTT. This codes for CARRVVNTEAFF.